This T cell receptor (beta chain) was recovered during a study of beta chain features in type 1 diabetes. General study findings and limits: A moderate, significant TCRB CDR3 shortening appeared in type 1 diabetes across four CD4+ subsets.

Concerning this clone itself: The antigen remains unidentified.

The CDR3 has 13 residues. Germline loops: CDR1 SGHAT, CDR2 FQNNGV. V was trimmed by 5 bases and J by 5 bases, leaving 10 bases between them. Sequencing targeted expressed TCRB transcripts, as all isolated RNA had been reverse transcribed. Generated by immunoSEQ multiplex PCR, the TCRdb table keeps only in-frame clones and is missing some. The sample carries 500,000 to 850,000 clones, more than 12% recorded once. This sequence joins TRBV11-2 and TRBJ2-1, with unresolved D. The sample taken for sequencing was naive CD4+ T cells from blood. This clonotype was obtained from a man between 18 and 35 years old with type 1 diabetes. CDR3 DNA sequence: TGTGCCAGCAGCCTATCTACGCACAATGAGCAGTTCTTC. Its protein is CASSLSTHNEQFF.